This TCR beta chain was sequenced for a study of shared clonotypes between healthy human individuals (dated by TCRdb to the early 2020s). With regard to the full study: The cohort comprised two women and a few men aged 18 to 49 years. Different laboratories and diverse techniques were used to prepare libraries and sequence TCR repertoires, to increase sequencing depth and limit assay-specific biases. Per donor, three plates each were used for CD4 naive and CD4 memory, two for CD8 naive, and one for CD8 memory. Leukapheresis yielded between about 0.85 and 10 billion PBMCs per donor. Blood TCR repertoires of roughly 5 healthy adults were deeply sequenced to estimate repertoire size and the extent of clonotype sharing between individuals. The study at large found these results: Even with the large sequencing depth, rarefaction of the sorted-subset datasets indicated that sequencing was incomplete. About 4.5% of naive CD4, around 3.5% of naive CD8, 2% to 2.5% of memory CD4, and less than 0.45% of memory CD8 clonotypes were shared across a few donors. Higher generation probabilities were observed for clonotypes shared by all four sorted-subset donors than for non-shared clonotypes. Because the study included only a small number of donors, the genetic and exposure-history diversity represented was limited. Estimated clonotype richness was generally larger for naive than for memory subsets. Based on pairwise subsampling, the degree of clonotype sharing among donors was expected to be affected by sequencing depth. Only blood was sampled, and tissue TCR repertoires likely differ from those in blood.

TCR CDR3 regions were amplified from genomic DNA by multiplex PCR using the deep immunoSEQ assay. For each cell subset, the extracted genomic DNA was distributed evenly across all wells of several immunoSEQ 96-well plates, and each plate served as one replicate. For sorted subsets, about 0.2 ug genomic DNA, equal to tens of thousands of T cell genomes, was loaded into each replicate PCR. Purified libraries were quantified with a Qubit 3.0 fluorometer, sized on a Bioanalyzer 2100, and re-quantified with the KAPA Library Quantification kit. Each immunoSEQ 96-well plate was sequenced on its own single-read 150-cycle Illumina NextSeq 550 flow cell. As for the authors' bioinformatics: The immunoSEQ output contained only junctional sequences without quality scores, so filtering could not match that applied to full-length reads. To assign V/J genes and CDR3, sequences were annotated using PyIR, a Python wrapper for IgBLAST v1.9, with IMGT germline references. Reads were removed for weak V/J assignments (E-value above 1e-6), missing CDR3, stop codons, out-of-frame junctions, or ambiguous translated residues. A V3J clonotype was defined by an identical inferred V gene, J gene, and CDR3 amino acid sequence. Percentage overlap between repertoires was computed as shared unique clonotypes divided by the size of the smaller repertoire. Three approaches were used to assess repertoire richness: RTK rarefaction, the Chao1 estimator, and Recon v2.1 estimates of unobserved clonotypes. Generation probabilities were computed with OLGA for all TCRbeta clonotypes obtained by the gDNA method from four donors. TCRdb retrieved this table from immuneACCESS and kept in-frame rearrangements only. Not all clones are present; in checked studies, unresolved V genes account for under half, and no reason is known for the remainder. That table is the source of V, J and clone size, and D and trimming were worked out from the DNA. The table for this sample lists about 1,800,000 clones; about 95% of them were counted only once. The ten largest make up 1% to 1.5% of the sample.

For the CD8 naive samples, CD45RO-negative cells were positively selected for CCR7, yielding a CD45RA+CCR7+ population from which TemRA cells were excluded. The donors were healthy, HIV-negative adults with no recently reported acute infections or vaccinations. Every donor was a Caucasian adult residing in Nashville, Tennessee, USA. Blood was obtained by leukapheresis, after which PBMCs were separated by Ficoll-Histopaque density gradient centrifugation and cryopreserved in liquid nitrogen vapor phase. Analytical flow cytometry was used to check the purity and quantity of each magnetically sorted T cell population. Each sorted fraction had its genomic DNA isolated and then quantified by UV absorbance on a Nanodrop 2000c. After removal of 4 bases from V and 6 bases from J, the junction retains 10 bases not matched to a gene. According to the germline V gene, CDR1 reads SNHLY and CDR2 reads FYNNEI. The cysteine opens and the phenylalanine closes a CDR3 of 15 amino acids. The entry retains the CDR3 DNA only, 45 bases that are in frame from base 1.

With respect to this clone: Its target antigen remains unknown. No per-base quality is available; no much larger clone lies one base away.

The receptor was isolated from a man aged 18 to 30 in good health. The sequence links TRBV2 to TRBJ2-7, with TRBD2 identical over 9 junction bases. The sequencing input was naive CD8+ T cells sorted from blood. The cell subset or site tag for this specimen amounts to: CD45RA+CCR7+. The bases are TGTGCCAGCAGTGGGTATAGCGGGGGAACCACCGAGCAGTACTTC. The translation is CASSGYSGGTTEQYF. Full variable domain (CDR3 extended with the reference TRBV2 and TRBJ2-7 proteins): EPEVTQTPSHQVTQMGQEVILRCVPISNHLYFYWYRQILGQKVEFLVSFYNNEISEKSEIFDDQFSVERPDGSNFTLKIRSTKLEDSAMYFCASSGYSGGTTEQYFGPGTRLTVT.